The 2 T cell receptor beta chains given below trace back to one sample, sequenced in a study of T cells of healthy individuals. TCRdb recomputed calls from the 5' RACE reads with MiXCR, one row per CDR3 protein. The sample lists about 53,000 distinct CDR3 sequences, around 15% occurring once. These receptors came from a human donor in good health.

This chain links TRBV7-2 with TRBJ2-7; TRBD2 matches at 12 bases. The CDR3 consists of 18 residues. CDR1 is SGHTA and CDR2 is FQGNSA in the germline V gene. V was clipped by 1 base and J by 0 bases; unmatched bases: 7. CDR3 sequence (DNA): TGTGCCAGCAGCTTAGAGGGTGGGACTAGCGGGCTCTCCTACGAGCAGTACTTC. This encodes CASSLEGGTSGLSYEQYF.

This sequence joins TRBV20-1 and TRBJ2-4; D not certain. Trimming took 6 bases from V and 0 from J, leaving 15 bases between them. The V gene's germline CDR1 is DFQATT and CDR2 SNEGSKA (reference sequence). The CDR3 contains 15 residues. CDR3 protein: CSAPEDTRAKNIQYF. The CDR3 DNA reads as TGCAGTGCCCCGGAAGATACGAGAGCCAAAAACATTCAGTACTTC.